This T cell receptor beta chain was sequenced during a study of cytomegalovirus exposure and HLA in healthy donors. Study results and caveats: For TCR beta chains, V- and J-gene trimming was later linked to a missense DCLRE1C variant. A likely sequencing artifact accounted for one observed cluster of highly shared sequence variants. Solely CMV serostatus was available to characterize immune exposure. Per a later analysis, HLA-associated TCR beta chains showed more clonal expansion than other, equally common TCR beta chains.

Notes on this clone: Its antigen is undetermined.

Trimming pared 2 bases from V and 5 bases from J, leaving 10 bases between. The CDR3 runs to 13 residues. Germline CDR1 and CDR2: MNHEY and SVGAGI. The PCR made use of 60 Vbeta and 13 Jbeta primers. The assay was immunoSEQ multiplex PCR, and TCRdb's table has in-frame clones only and misses some. The sample includes roughly 200,000 clones, 80% to 90% of them seen just once. This receptor was identified in a woman aged 25 to 39 in good health and CMV-seronegative. The genes are TRBV6-5 and TRBJ2-7; D is possibly TRBD2 (6 bases). The sample was PBMCs. Written as DNA, the CDR3 is TGTGCCAGCAGTTACCCGGGGGATAACGAGCAGTACTTC. It encodes CASSYPGDNEQYF.